The 27 T cell receptor beta chains presented below share a single source sample, sequenced in a study of cytomegalovirus exposure and HLA in healthy donors. PCR was performed using 60 Vbeta and 13 Jbeta primers. Here immunoSEQ multiplex PCR was the method, and the copy in TCRdb shows in-frame clones only, minus some. The top ten clones hold over 5% of a sample with approximately 240,000 clones, about four fifths of them seen once. The sequenced sample consisted of PBMCs. The receptors shown here come from a woman aged 35 to 49 in good health and CMV-seropositive.

This rearrangement joins TRBV5-6 to TRBJ1-2; 7 bases are a match to TRBD1. Per the germline V gene, CDR1 is SGHDT and CDR2 is YYEEEE. V shed 4 bases and J 2 bases; nucleotides not matched to a gene: 5. CDR3 size: 14 residues. CDR3 nucleotides: TGTGCCAGCAGCCTCCCGACAGGGAACTATGGCTACACCTTC. This encodes CASSLPTGNYGYTF.

The chain combines TRBV7-9 with TRBJ1-1; perhaps TRBD1 as D (6 bases). V gave up 2 bases and J gave up 0 bases, with 16 bases separating them. CDR3 length: 17 amino acids. The germline V gene encodes CDR1 SEHNR and CDR2 FQNEAQ (reference sequence). CDR3 sequence reads: CASSLFGRGIMNTEAFF. DNA for the CDR3: TGTGCCAGCAGCTTATTCGGCAGGGGCATCATGAACACTGAAGCTTTCTTT.

This rearrangement joins TRBV5-4 to TRBJ2-2, with D possibly TRBD2 on 5 matching bases. CDR3 size: 14 residues. V lost 2 bases, J lost 4 bases, and 9 bases lay in between. In germline, CDR1 is SGHNT, CDR2 YYREEE (reference sequence). CDR3 sequence: CASSFPAGTGELFF. CDR3 coding DNA: TGTGCCAGCAGCTTCCCGGCGGGCACCGGGGAGCTGTTTTTT.

The chain links TRBV29-1 to TRBJ2-7; D may be TRBD1 (6 bases). Trimming left V 7 bases short and J 3 bases short, with 19 bases between. CDR1 and CDR2 (germline): SQVTM, ANQGSEA. The CDR3 loop spans 14 amino acids. The CDR3: CSAQSPSGDYEQYF. The CDR3 DNA is TGCAGCGCTCAATCCCCGTCAGGGGACTACGAGCAGTACTTC.

This clone was counted only a few times. The sample holds other DNA sequences that translate to the same CDR3. The V gene is TRBV6-5, the J gene TRBJ2-7, with D possibly being TRBD2 (5 bases). V shed 6 bases and J shed 3 bases, with 9 bases lying between them. The CDR3 totals 12 residues. Germline V CDR1 and CDR2: MNHEY, SVGAGI. The CDR3 reads CASSRTGYEQYF. CDR3 sequence (DNA): TGTGCCAGCAGCCGGACTGGCTACGAGCAGTACTTC.

The chain carries TRBV29-1 and TRBJ2-1, with D tentatively TRBD2 (5 bases). The V gene's germline CDR1 is SQVTM and CDR2 ANQGSEA. The CDR3 loop spans 15 amino acids. V lost 3 bases to trimming and J lost 0 bases, with 12 bases between them. The CDR3 DNA reads as TGCAGCGTTGATCTGGCGGGTTTCTCCTACAATGAGCAGTTCTTC. It yields the protein CSVDLAGFSYNEQFF.

The gene calls are TRBV4-1 and TRBJ1-4; D is unresolved. Trimming stripped 4 bases from V and 7 bases from J, with 13 bases between. The CDR3 is 14 amino acids. Germline CDR1 reads MGHRA; CDR2 reads YSYEKL. The CDR3 protein is CASSPRIGSEKLFF. The CDR3 bases are TGCGCCAGCAGCCCTCGAATCGGTTCTGAAAAACTGTTTTTT.

Turning to this clone: At the DNA level, this CDR3 is encoded by other sequences in the same sample as well. The chain employs TRBV7-2 and TRBJ2-5, with a weak D call TRBD1 (5 bases). Trimming cost V 5 bases and J 5 bases, with 6 bases left between them. This CDR3 is built from 11 residues. Germline V CDR1 and CDR2: SGHTA, FQGNSA. CDR3 loop: CASSPGETQYF. Written as DNA, the CDR3 is TGTGCCAGCAGCCCAGGGGAGACCCAGTACTTC.

This clone was seen only once. The chain has TRBV25-1 and TRBJ2-7; the D gene is possibly TRBD1 (6 bases). Germline V gene lookup returns CDR1 MGHDK and CDR2 SYGVNS. V lost 1 base to trimming and J lost 3 bases, with 22 bases between them. The length of the CDR3 is 18 residues. CDR3 DNA sequence: TGTGCCAGCAGTGAATCTCGGGTGGGCCGGGACACCTTCTACGAGCAGTACTTC. Translating gives CASSESRVGRDTFYEQYF.

This chain joins TRBV4-2 and TRBJ2-1, with 9 bases that match TRBD2. CDR1 and CDR2 (germline): LGHNA, YNFKEQ. V lost 1 base to trimming and J lost 5 bases; unmatched junction nucleotides: 3. The CDR3 extends over 15 amino acids. CDR3 nucleotides: TGTGCCAGCAGCCAAGGGCGGGGGGGAAACAATGAGCAGTTCTTC. Translated: CASSQGRGGNNEQFF.

The chain couples TRBV7-2 to TRBJ1-1; tentatively, D is TRBD1 (6 bases). The CDR3 length is 14 residues. Germline-derived CDR1 and CDR2 are SGHTA and FQGNSA. V was trimmed by 5 bases and J by 6 bases, leaving 16 bases between them. The CDR3 sequence is CASSRGGLIAEAFF. The CDR3 DNA follows: TGTGCCAGCAGCCGGGGGGGGCTCATTGCTGAAGCTTTCTTT.

The chain employs TRBV30 and TRBJ1-5, with 7 bases fitting TRBD1. There are 13 residues in the CDR3. Losses at the gene ends were 2 bases for V and 8 bases for J; bases not matched to a gene: 6. Germline loops: CDR1 GTSNPN, CDR2 SVGIG (reference sequence). CDR3 DNA sequence: TGTGCCTGGAGTATACAGGGGCGGGAGCCCCAGCATTTT. Protein: CAWSIQGREPQHF.

V and J are TRBV11-2 and TRBJ1-1; perhaps TRBD1 as D (6 bases). Germline V gene data show CDR1 as SGHAT and CDR2 as FQNNGV. The CDR3 length is 13 residues. Trimming left V 8 bases short and J 4 bases short, with 14 bases between. In DNA form, the CDR3 reads TGTGCCAGCGGCCGATCAGGGGCCACTGAAGCTTTCTTT. Translated: CASGRSGATEAFF.

This rearrangement joins TRBV5-8 to TRBJ2-1; 9 nucleotides match TRBD2. This CDR3 is 17 amino acids long. Trimming cost V 0 bases and J 4 bases; bases outside gene matches: 8. The germline CDR1 and CDR2 sequences are SGHTS and YDEGEE. The CDR3 DNA follows: TGTGCCAGCAGCTTGGGTCTTGGCGGGGGGGCGTACAATGAGCAGTTCTTC. This gives the protein CASSLGLGGGAYNEQFF.

The CDR3 nucleotides are TGCAGCATAACAGATAACTATGGCTACACCTTC. This codes for CSITDNYGYTF. The chain employs TRBV29-1 and TRBJ1-2, with D hard to call. V was shortened by 8 bases and J by 1 base, with 8 bases between the two germline ends. Germline V CDR1 and CDR2: SQVTM, ANQGSEA. The CDR3 runs to 11 residues.

The chain is built from TRBV29-1 and TRBJ2-1; TRBD2 might be the D (6 bases). CDR3 size: 13 residues. V was trimmed by 7 bases and J by 4 bases, leaving 14 bases between them. The germline CDR1 and CDR2 sequences are SQVTM and ANQGSEA. CDR3 loop: CSGGDFRYNEQFF. DNA of the CDR3: TGCAGCGGGGGGGACTTCAGGTACAATGAGCAGTTCTTC.

The table lists this clone with a count of one. The rearrangement uses TRBV6-5 and TRBJ1-1; D is unresolved. This CDR3 has 15 amino acids. Germline values: CDR1 MNHEY, CDR2 SVGAGI. Trimming took 8 bases from V and 0 from J, leaving 16 bases between them. DNA for the CDR3: TGTGCCAGCTCTTGGGGAGGGCAAATGAACACTGAAGCTTTCTTT. This translates into CASSWGGQMNTEAFF.

In nucleotides, the CDR3 is TGTGCCAGTAGAAGGGCAGCGGGGACCGGGGAGCTGTTTTTT. Its protein is CASRRAAGTGELFF. The genes are TRBV19 and TRBJ2-2, with 7 bases identical to TRBD2. Germline-derived CDR1 and CDR2 are LNHDA and SQIVND (reference sequence). The V and J ends lost 6 bases and 5 bases, in that order; junction bases with no gene match: 6. This CDR3 contains 14 residues.

The gene calls are TRBV9 and TRBJ2-1; 9 nucleotides match TRBD1. This CDR3 has 16 residues. CDR1 SGDLS and CDR2 YYNGEE come from the germline V gene. V lost 0 bases, J lost 6 bases, and 7 bases stayed unmatched. The CDR3 here is CASSVDGGQGGNEQFF. The CDR3 DNA follows: TGTGCCAGCAGCGTAGATGGGGGACAGGGAGGCAATGAGCAGTTCTTC.

The chain uses TRBV7-3 and TRBJ2-3; TRBD2 agrees at 7 bases. The ends lost 5 bases at V and 3 bases at J; junction bases unmatched: 5. Germline values: CDR1 SGHTA, CDR2 FQGTGA. CDR3 size: 14 residues. This CDR3 is CASSPGGMTDTQYF. The CDR3 bases are TGTGCCAGCAGCCCCGGGGGGATGACAGATACGCAGTATTTT.

The V and J genes are TRBV2 and TRBJ2-2; D possibly corresponds to TRBD1 (5 bases). The CDR3 totals 13 residues. Germline loops: CDR1 SNHLY, CDR2 FYNNEI. Trimming removed 6 bases at V and 1 base at J, with 6 bases between. The CDR3 is CASRTENTGELFF. CDR3 coding DNA: TGTGCCAGCAGGACAGAGAACACCGGGGAGCTGTTTTTT.

J is TRBJ2-5 and V is TRBV7-2; TRBD2 matches at 11 bases. V shed 4 bases and J 2 bases; nucleotides not matched to a gene: 6. This CDR3 has 16 residues. Germline V CDR1 and CDR2: SGHTA, FQGNSA. CDR3 region: CASSSSGTSGQETQYF. The CDR3 nucleotides read TGTGCCAGCAGCTCTTCCGGGACTAGCGGACAAGAGACCCAGTACTTC. Complete variable domain (other parts from reference TRBV7-2 and TRBJ2-5): GAGVSQSPSNKVTEKGKDVELRCDPISGHTALYWYRQSLGQGLEFLIYFQGNSAPDKSGLPSDRFSAERTGGSVSTLTIQRTQQEDSAVYLCASSSSGTSGQETQYFGPGTRLLVL.

V usage is TRBV6-4 and J usage is TRBJ2-1; perhaps TRBD1 as D (6 bases). The CDR3 runs to 15 residues. Germline V gives CDR1 MRHNA, CDR2 SNTAGT. Deletions cut 5 bases from V and 0 bases from J, with 11 bases between. The CDR3 nucleotides read TGTGCCAGCAGTATTGACAGGAGCTCCTACAATGAGCAGTTCTTC. Encoded protein: CASSIDRSSYNEQFF.

The rearrangement joins TRBV6-6 to TRBJ1-5, with 8 bases lining up with TRBD1. Germline V gene lookup returns CDR1 MNHNY and CDR2 SVGAGI (reference sequence). Losses at the gene ends were 6 bases for V and 6 bases for J; bases not matched to a gene: 10. The CDR3 extends over 15 amino acids. The CDR3 protein is CASSQLTGGGQPQHF. The CDR3 DNA reads TGTGCCAGCAGCCAACTAACAGGGGGAGGTCAGCCCCAGCATTTT.

J is TRBJ1-1 and V is TRBV5-1, with D tentatively TRBD1 (6 bases). Germline V CDR1 and CDR2: SGHRS, YFSETQ. V dropped 4 bases and J dropped 2 bases, with 18 bases sitting between them. The CDR3 sequence is 16 residues long. For the CDR3, the DNA is TGCGCCAGCAGCCCCGACAGGAACCGAGGAAACACTGAAGCTTTCTTT. Translating it yields CASSPDRNRGNTEAFF.

The rearrangement uses TRBV5-1 and TRBJ2-7, with no clear D. The germline CDR1 and CDR2 sequences are SGHRS and YFSETQ. The CDR3 covers 11 residues. V was pared by 1 base and J by 3 bases, with 2 bases between. DNA for the CDR3: TGCGCCAGCAGCTTGTACTACGAGCAGTACTTC. The encoded protein is CASSLYYEQYF.

The chain has TRBV7-2 and TRBJ1-1; D is possibly TRBD1 (5 bases). V gave up 6 bases and J gave up 0 bases, with 8 bases separating them. There are 13 residues in the CDR3. In germline, CDR1 is SGHTA, CDR2 FQGNSA. The chain's CDR3 is CASRTTVNTEAFF. Written as DNA, the CDR3 is TGTGCCAGCAGGACGACAGTGAACACTGAAGCTTTCTTT.